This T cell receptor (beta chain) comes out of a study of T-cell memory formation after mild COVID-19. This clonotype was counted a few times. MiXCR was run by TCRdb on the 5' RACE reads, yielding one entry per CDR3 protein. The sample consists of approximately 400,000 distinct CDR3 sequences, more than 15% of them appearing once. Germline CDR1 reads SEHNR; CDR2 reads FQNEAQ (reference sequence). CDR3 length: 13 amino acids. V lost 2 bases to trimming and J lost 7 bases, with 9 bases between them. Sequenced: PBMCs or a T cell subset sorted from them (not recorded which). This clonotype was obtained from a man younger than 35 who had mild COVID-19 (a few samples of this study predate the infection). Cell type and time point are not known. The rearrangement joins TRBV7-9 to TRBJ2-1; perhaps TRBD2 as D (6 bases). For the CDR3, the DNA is TGTGCCAGCAGCTTACGCCGGGGGAATGAGCAGTTCTTC. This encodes CASSLRRGNEQFF.